One and the same sample provided the 24 T cell receptor beta chains below, sequenced in a study of shared clonotypes between healthy human individuals (dated by TCRdb to the early 2020s). The library was produced with the immunoSEQ multiplex PCR assay. This immuneACCESS table, as held by TCRdb, lists in-frame sequences with V and J called but not all clones. Of the missing ones, under half trace to an unresolved V gene in checked studies; the others have no known cause. Present in this sample are roughly 660,000 clones, around 90% of which were seen just once. More than 30% of the sample goes to the ten largest clones. The source material was memory CD8+ T cells from PBMCs. The meaning of the sample's cell subset or site label: CD45RO+ cells pooled with CCR7-negative TemRA cells. The receptor source for this set is a man between 18 and 35 years old in good health. Some clones in this sample may be carry-over from other donors' samples.

This chain uses TRBV11-2 with TRBJ1-5; D ambiguous. Germline lookup yields CDR1 SGHAT and CDR2 FQNNGV. The CDR3 runs 15 residues. V was clipped by 5 bases and J by 0 bases, with 11 bases between them. The chain's CDR3 is CASSINGDSNQPQHF. In nucleotides, the CDR3 is TGTGCCAGCAGCATCAACGGGGATAGCAATCAGCCCCAGCATTTT.

The rearrangement uses TRBV4-1 and TRBJ1-1; D not resolved. This CDR3 is built from 14 residues. CDR1 and CDR2 (germline): MGHRA, YSYEKL. Trimming cost V 1 base and J 0 bases, with 6 bases left between them. The CDR3 sequence is CASSQGAMNTEAFF. The DNA of the CDR3 is TGCGCCAGCAGCCAAGGGGCCATGAACACTGAAGCTTTCTTT.

This clone was observed once. The V and J genes are TRBV6-5 and TRBJ1-1; no reliable D call. Germline V lookup: CDR1 MNHEY, CDR2 SVGAGI. Trimming shortened V by 5 bases and J by 4 bases, and 14 bases separated the two germline ends. This CDR3 contains 14 residues. The CDR3 DNA sequence: TGTGCCAGCAGTCCGGAGTTGGGGTTCACTGAAGCTTTCTTT. This gives the protein CASSPELGFTEAFF.

This clone was seen once. J is TRBJ2-7 and V is TRBV4-1, with D perhaps TRBD1 or TRBD2 (5 bases each). Per the germline V gene, CDR1 is MGHRA and CDR2 is YSYEKL. Trimming stripped 1 base from V and 3 bases from J, with 10 bases between. The CDR3 is made up of 14 amino acids. The CDR3 here is CASSQAGRLYEQYF. The CDR3 DNA reads TGCGCCAGCAGCCAAGCGGGACGCCTCTACGAGCAGTACTTC.

This chain joins TRBV15 and TRBJ1-2; D is ambiguous. The germline V and J ends were trimmed by 5 bases and 4 bases, with 20 bases remaining between them. Per the germline V gene, CDR1 is LNHNV and CDR2 is YYDKDF (reference sequence). CDR3 size: 16 residues. CDR3 sequence (DNA): TGTGCCACCAGCCTACCGGGGTGTGGAAAGACCTATGGCTACACCTTC. Amino acid sequence: CATSLPGCGKTYGYTF.

This clone was detected once. CDR3 sequence (DNA): TGTGCCAGCAGACCGACGGCAGGGAACCCTGGAAGGGAGCAGTACTTC. Its protein is CASRPTAGNPGREQYF. V gene TRBV27 combines with J gene TRBJ2-7, with a possible D match to TRBD1 (5 bases). Trimming removed 6 bases at V and 7 bases at J, with 25 bases between. This CDR3 contains 16 residues. Looked up from germline, CDR1 is MNHEY and CDR2 is SMNVEV (reference sequence).

In this sample, this clone turned up a few times. The chain carries TRBV10-3 and TRBJ1-1; perhaps TRBD1 as D (5 bases). Germline V CDR1 and CDR2: ENHRY, SYGVKD. The ends were cut back, 3 bases at V and 5 bases at J, with 10 bases in the middle. The CDR3 loop spans 13 amino acids. In DNA, the CDR3 is TGTGCCATCAGTGAAGGGGTTACGACTGAAGCTTTCTTT. Translating gives CAISEGVTTEAFF.

To note about this clone: The likely explanation is a read error, given a far larger clone one base away. The rearrangement links TRBV14 to TRBJ2-5; maybe TRBD1 (5 bases). V gave up 2 bases and J gave up 4 bases, with 5 bases separating them. The CDR3 runs to 12 residues. Germline CDR1 is SGHDN and CDR2 is FVKESK. CDR3 amino acids: CASSQQGETQYF. The CDR3 DNA sequence: TGTGCCAGCAGCCAACAGGGAGAGACCCAGTACTTC.

V is TRBV7-9 and J is TRBJ2-7; D remains unclear. The CDR3 spans 13 residues. The V gene's germline CDR1 is SEHNR and CDR2 FQNEAQ (reference sequence). Trimming pared 4 bases from V and 2 bases from J, leaving 9 bases between. CDR3 in amino acids: CASSYSTPYEQYF. CDR3 DNA: TGTGCCAGCAGCTACTCGACACCCTACGAGCAGTACTTC. Based on the CDR3 plus reference TRBV7-9 and TRBJ2-7, the full variable domain is DTGVSQNPRHKITKRGQNVTFRCDPISEHNRLYWYRQTLGQGPEFLTYFQNEAQLEKSRLLSDRFSAERPKGSFSTLEIQRTEQGDSAMYLCASSYSTPYEQYFGPGTRLTVT.

This chain links TRBV11-2 with TRBJ2-3; D uncertain. The CDR3 runs to 16 residues. The ends were cut back, 1 base at V and 1 base at J, with 12 bases in the middle. Germline V gene sequence: CDR1 SGHAT, CDR2 FQNNGV. The CDR3 DNA sequence: TGTGCCAGCAGCTTAGTCCCAAATTTAGGCACAGATACGCAGTATTTT. Translated: CASSLVPNLGTDTQYF.

In nucleotides, the CDR3 is TGTGCCAGCAGCTGGGGGGCAGGGACGTACGAGCAGTACTTC. Protein product: CASSWGAGTYEQYF. J is TRBJ2-7 and V is TRBV11-2; D is perhaps TRBD1 or TRBD2 (6 bases each). The CDR3 contains 14 residues. CDR1 is SGHAT, CDR2 FQNNGV, per germline. V lost 4 bases, J lost 4 bases, and 14 bases lay in between.

The chain couples TRBV19 to TRBJ2-3; 9 positions agree with TRBD1. The CDR3 length is 16 residues. The junction had 5 bases not matched to a gene; V was cut back by 3 bases and J by 1 base. CDR1 is LNHDA and CDR2 is SQIVND in the germline V gene (reference sequence). The CDR3 DNA reads TGTGCCAGTAGTATCGCTTGGACAGGGGGCACAGATACGCAGTATTTT. This codes for CASSIAWTGGTDTQYF.

The CDR3 protein is CASSLTESYGYTF. CDR3 DNA sequence: TGCGCCAGCAGCTTGACAGAGAGCTATGGCTACACCTTC. V usage is TRBV5-1 and J usage is TRBJ1-2; D call uncertain. Germline loops: CDR1 SGHRS, CDR2 YFSETQ. The CDR3 is made up of 13 amino acids. V lost 1 base and J lost 4, with 8 bases in between.

The chain joins TRBV28 to TRBJ1-2; 7 nucleotides align to TRBD1. Germline V gene data show CDR1 as MDHEN and CDR2 as SYDVKM. The CDR3 extends over 14 amino acids. Germline trimming cut 4 bases from V and 5 bases from J; bases unmatched to any gene: 7. CDR3 in amino acids: CASSSSQGGYGYTF. In DNA, the CDR3 is TGTGCCAGCAGTTCCTCTCAGGGGGGGTATGGCTACACCTTC.

The chain has TRBV6-6 and TRBJ2-3; D gene ambiguous. Germline V gives CDR1 MNHNY, CDR2 SVGAGI (reference sequence). The V and J ends lost 0 bases and 5 bases respectively, with 15 bases between them. CDR3 size: 16 residues. CDR3 nucleotide sequence: TGTGCCAGCAGTTACTCCACGACCGCTATGGGAGATACGCAGTATTTT. Protein product: CASSYSTTAMGDTQYF.

The V and J genes are TRBV27 and TRBJ2-1; 12 bases agree with TRBD2. The V and J ends lost 2 bases and 4 bases, in that order; junction bases with no gene match: 6. The CDR3 sequence is 17 residues long. Germline values: CDR1 MNHEY, CDR2 SMNVEV (reference sequence). The CDR3: CASSLEGTSGHYNEQFF. The CDR3, as DNA: TGTGCCAGCAGTTTAGAAGGGACTAGCGGGCATTACAATGAGCAGTTCTTC.

V gene TRBV5-1 combines with J gene TRBJ1-6; D is perhaps TRBD1 (5 bases). Germline V gene data show CDR1 as SGHRS and CDR2 as YFSETQ. There are 14 residues in the CDR3. Trimming stripped 1 base from V and 6 bases from J, with 8 bases between. The CDR3 DNA reads as TGCGCCAGCAGCTTGACAGGTTTTAATTCACCCCTCCACTTT. Translated: CASSLTGFNSPLHF.

This sequence joins TRBV7-9 and TRBJ2-3; TRBD1 matches 8 bases. CDR1 and CDR2 from the germline V gene are SEHNR and FQNEAQ (reference sequence). J lost 4 bases, V lost 4 bases, and 13 bases had no gene match. CDR3 length: 17 residues. This CDR3 reads CASSSLLDRDRADTQYF. CDR3 bases: TGTGCCAGCAGCTCATTGTTGGACAGGGATAGAGCAGATACGCAGTATTTT. The full variable domain, with the rest looked up from reference TRBV7-9 and TRBJ2-3, is DTGVSQNPRHKITKRGQNVTFRCDPISEHNRLYWYRQTLGQGPEFLTYFQNEAQLEKSRLLSDRFSAERPKGSFSTLEIQRTEQGDSAMYLCASSSLLDRDRADTQYFGPGTRLTVL.

This chain's CDR3 is CASSLRLAAAYEQYF. The CDR3 bases are TGTGCCAGCAGTTTAAGGCTAGCTGCCGCCTACGAGCAGTACTTC. The genes are TRBV27 and TRBJ2-7; D is perhaps TRBD2 (5 bases). Trimming took off 2 bases at V and 2 bases at J, with 13 bases between the two ends. CDR3 length: 15 residues. Germline CDR1 is MNHEY and CDR2 is SMNVEV (reference sequence).

V gene TRBV7-3 combines with J gene TRBJ2-1; 11 bases are shared with TRBD2. V trimming: 4 bases; J trimming: 10 bases; junction bases outside the gene matches: 9. Germline V gene lookup returns CDR1 SGHTA and CDR2 FQGTGA. The CDR3 has 15 residues. CDR3: CASSWNTLAGGEQFF. The CDR3 region has the DNA TGTGCCAGCAGCTGGAATACGCTAGCGGGAGGCGAGCAGTTCTTC.

The genes are TRBV6-6 and TRBJ1-5, with TRBD1 matching over 8 bases. V was pared by 5 bases and J by 3 bases, with 9 bases of the junction left unmatched. The CDR3 has 16 residues. Germline assignment: CDR1 MNHNY and CDR2 SVGAGI (reference sequence). Here the CDR3 DNA reads TGTGCCAGCAGTATACGACAGGGGACCCCCAATCAGCCCCAGCATTTT. Amino acid sequence: CASSIRQGTPNQPQHF.

V usage is TRBV21-1 and J usage is TRBJ2-2; no check of the table's D call, TRBD1, against the DNA was made. TRBV21-1 is noted as a pseudogene. The CDR3 spans 12 residues. CDR3 protein: CASKGRTGELFF. The CDR3 DNA is TGTGCCAGCAAGGGGCGGACCGGGGAGCTGTTTTTT.

This rearrangement joins TRBV28 to TRBJ1-4; no clear D. This CDR3 contains 13 residues. The germline V gene has CDR1 MDHEN and CDR2 SYDVKM. The V end was cut by 5 bases, the J end by 12 bases, with 16 bases between. CDR3 amino acids: CASSRHPKGELFF. The CDR3 region has the DNA TGTGCCAGCAGTCGGCACCCGAAGGGTGAACTGTTTTTT.

The chain has TRBV28 and TRBJ2-3; no clear D gene. V was cut by 5 bases and J by 2 bases, with 17 bases left in between. The CDR3 sequence is 16 residues long. Germline V CDR1 and CDR2: MDHEN, SYDVKM. CDR3 amino acids: CASSPPLRTYTDTQYF. The CDR3 nucleotides read TGTGCCAGCAGTCCCCCCCTTCGAACCTACACAGATACGCAGTATTTT. The whole variable domain, remainder taken from reference TRBV28 and TRBJ2-3, is DVKVTQSSRYLVKRTGEKVFLECVQDMDHENMFWYRQDPGLGLRLIYFSYDVKMKEKGDIPEGYSVSREKKERFSLILESASTNQTSMYLCASSPPLRTYTDTQYFGPGTRLTVL.